This entry concerns a single T cell receptor (beta chain). Its antigen is currently unknown. Assay used: immunoSEQ multiplex PCR; TCRdb lists only in-frame clones, some missing. This table holds about 76,000 clones, around 80% found once. The germline CDR1 and CDR2 sequences are MDHEN and SYDVKM. CDR3 length: 12 residues. Trimming left V 3 bases short and J 3 bases short, with 3 bases between. The data derive from a study of T cell responses to AZD1222 COVID-19 vaccine. Notes on the study in general: Donors, mostly white British, included more females; clonal diversity was possibly underestimated. Baseline seropositivity characterized only a handful of AZD1222 recipients. Along spike, vaccine-associated CD4 TCRs were found throughout, with dominance at 160-218 and 743-854.

The receptor's source is an adult who received the MenACWY meningococcal vaccine as a control. J is TRBJ1-5 and V is TRBV28; the D is unclear. The sequences come from peripheral blood, collected 28 days after the second dose of the MenACWY control vaccine. The CDR3 nucleotides read TGTGCCAGCAGTTTTCCCAATCAGCCCCAGCATTTT. This sequence encodes CASSFPNQPQHF.